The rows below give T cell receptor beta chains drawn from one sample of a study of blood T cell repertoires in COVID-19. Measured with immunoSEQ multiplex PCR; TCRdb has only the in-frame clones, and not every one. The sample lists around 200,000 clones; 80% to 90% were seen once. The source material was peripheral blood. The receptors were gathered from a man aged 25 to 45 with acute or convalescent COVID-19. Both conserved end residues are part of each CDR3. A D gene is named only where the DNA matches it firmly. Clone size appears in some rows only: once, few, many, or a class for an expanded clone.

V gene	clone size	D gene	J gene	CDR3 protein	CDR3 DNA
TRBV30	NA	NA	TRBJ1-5	CAWSGDGGGPQHF	TGTGCCTGGAGTGGGGATGGGGGGGGGCCCCAGCATTTT
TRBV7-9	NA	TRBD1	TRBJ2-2	CASSLPGQGDTGELFF	TGTGCCAGCAGCCTACCGGGACAGGGGGACACCGGGGAGCTGTTTTTT
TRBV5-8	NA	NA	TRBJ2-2	CASSSTGFRTGELFF	TGTGCCAGCAGCTCCACAGGGTTCCGGACCGGGGAGCTGTTTTTT
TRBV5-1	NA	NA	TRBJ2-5	CASRPGQAQETQYF	TGCGCCAGCAGACCGGGACAAGCTCAAGAGACCCAGTACTTC
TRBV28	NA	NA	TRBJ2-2	CASSLPRTVTGELFF	TGTGCCAGCAGTTTACCTAGGACAGTCACCGGGGAGCTGTTTTTT
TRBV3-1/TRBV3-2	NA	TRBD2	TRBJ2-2	CASSRPGLAFGGELFF	TGTGCCAGCTCTCGCCCGGGACTAGCTTTTGGCGGGGAGCTGTTTTTT
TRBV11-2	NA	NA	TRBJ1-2	CASSLEVGRGNGYTF	TGTGCCAGCAGCTTAGAGGTCGGCAGGGGTAACGGCTACACCTTC
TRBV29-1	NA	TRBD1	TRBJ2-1	CSVRTGHGLFF	TGCAGCGTCCGGACAGGACATGGTCTCTTCTTC
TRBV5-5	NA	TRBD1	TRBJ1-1	CASSNDIGTGPATYGAFF	TGTGCCAGCAGCAACGACATAGGGACAGGTCCTGCTACCTATGGAGCTTTCTTT
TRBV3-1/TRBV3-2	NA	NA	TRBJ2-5	CASSQGTLSQETQYF	TGTGCCAGCAGCCAAGGGACACTTTCCCAAGAGACCCAGTACTTC
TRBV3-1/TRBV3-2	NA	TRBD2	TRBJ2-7	CASSQDPGLAVSYEQYF	TGTGCCAGCAGCCAAGATCCCGGACTAGCGGTCTCCTACGAGCAGTACTTC
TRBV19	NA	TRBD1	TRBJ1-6	CASSMAGGHSPLHF	TGTGCCAGTAGTATGGCAGGGGGGCACTCACCCCTCCACTTT
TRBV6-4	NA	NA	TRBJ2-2	CASSDSGSQTGELFF	TGTGCCAGCAGTGACTCGGGCAGCCAAACCGGGGAGCTGTTTTTT
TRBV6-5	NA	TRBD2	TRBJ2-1	CATNSGGNNEQFF	TGTGCCACCAACAGCGGGGGAAACAATGAGCAGTTCTTC
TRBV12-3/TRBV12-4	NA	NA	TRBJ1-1	CASSSGENTEAFF	TGTGCCAGCAGTTCAGGGGAGAACACTGAAGCTTTCTTT
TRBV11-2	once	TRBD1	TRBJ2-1	CASSSGTGTHNEQFF	TGTGCCAGCAGCTCCGGGACAGGGACTCACAATGAGCAGTTCTTC
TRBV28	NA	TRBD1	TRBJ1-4	CASGLRGQGLGSELFF	TGTGCCAGCGGACTTCGGGGACAGGGTTTGGGGAGCGAACTGTTTTTT
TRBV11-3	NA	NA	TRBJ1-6	CASSPRDKRIVSNSPLHF	TGTGCCAGCAGCCCCCGGGACAAGAGGATTGTTTCCAATTCACCCCTCCACTTT
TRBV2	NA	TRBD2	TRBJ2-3	CASSIGGAYSFDTQYF	TGTGCCAGCAGTATCGGGGGGGCTTATAGTTTTGATACGCAGTATTTT
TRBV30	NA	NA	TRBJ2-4	CAWSEGTKLAKNIQYF	TGTGCCTGGAGTGAGGGGACAAAGCTAGCCAAAAACATTCAGTACTTC
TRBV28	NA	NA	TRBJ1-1	CASSPAGTGNTEAFF	TGTGCCAGCAGCCCAGCGGGGACCGGGAACACTGAAGCTTTCTTT
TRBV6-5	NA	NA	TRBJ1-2	CASINLGARGGYTF	TGTGCCAGCATAAACCTGGGGGCCAGAGGTGGCTACACCTTC
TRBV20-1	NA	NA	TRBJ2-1	CSANSYNEQFF	TGCAGTGCGAACAGCTACAATGAGCAGTTCTTC
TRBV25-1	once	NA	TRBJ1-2	CASISTGVYTF	TGTGCCAGCATCAGTACGGGGGTCTACACCTTC
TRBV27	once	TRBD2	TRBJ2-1	CASRQTSGSSYNEQFF	TGTGCCAGCAGGCAGACTAGCGGGAGTTCCTACAATGAGCAGTTCTTC
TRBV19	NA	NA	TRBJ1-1	CASSWDIRTFTEAFF	TGTGCCAGTAGTTGGGACATCCGTACTTTTACTGAAGCTTTCTTT
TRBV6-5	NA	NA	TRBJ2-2	CASSFRVRTGELFF	TGTGCCAGCAGTTTTCGGGTTCGGACCGGGGAGCTGTTTTTT
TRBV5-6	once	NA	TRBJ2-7	CASSLYDPGVAPNSYEQYF	TGTGCCAGCAGCTTATATGATCCGGGTGTGGCACCTAATTCCTACGAGCAGTACTTC
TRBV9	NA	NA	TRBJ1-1	CASSVSGRYTEAFF	TGTGCCAGCAGCGTCTCAGGGCGCTACACTGAAGCTTTCTTT
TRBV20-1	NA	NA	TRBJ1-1	CSLTGNTEAFF	TGTTCTTTGACGGGGAACACTGAAGCTTTCTTT
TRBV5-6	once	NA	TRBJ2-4	CASSTYRAGAKNIQYF	TGTGCCAGCAGCACCTACAGGGCGGGAGCCAAAAACATTCAGTACTTC
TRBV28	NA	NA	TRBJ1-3	CASSPALAASGNTIYF	TGTGCCAGCAGTCCTGCTCTGGCGGCATCTGGAAACACCATATATTTT
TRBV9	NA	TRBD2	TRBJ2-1	CASSKGLAGAVNEQFF	TGTGCCAGCAGCAAGGGACTAGCGGGGGCCGTTAATGAGCAGTTCTTC
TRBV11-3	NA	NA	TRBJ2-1	CASSLMSSYNEQFF	TGTGCCAGCAGCTTAATGAGCTCCTACAATGAGCAGTTCTTC
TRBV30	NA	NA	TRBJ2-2	CAWSLARSSGELFF	TGTGCCTGGAGTCTAGCGCGAAGCTCCGGGGAGCTGTTTTTT
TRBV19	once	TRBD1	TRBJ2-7	CASSLDRAGEQYF	TGTGCCAGTAGTTTGGACAGGGCTGGCGAGCAGTACTTC
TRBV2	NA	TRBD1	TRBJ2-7	CASKVGQREQYF	TGTGCCAGCAAGGTGGGACAGAGGGAGCAGTACTTC
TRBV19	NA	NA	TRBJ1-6	CASSIVAKGNSPLHF	TGTGCCAGTAGTATAGTAGCGAAGGGAAATTCACCCCTCCACTTT
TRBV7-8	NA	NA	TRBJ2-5	CASSLFRETETQYF	TGTGCCAGCAGCTTATTTAGGGAGACTGAGACCCAGTACTTC
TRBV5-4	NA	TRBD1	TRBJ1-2	CASSADRGGYGYTF	TGTGCCAGCAGCGCCGACAGGGGAGGGTATGGCTACACCTTC
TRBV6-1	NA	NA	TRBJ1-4	CASSEPAVKLFF	TGTGCCAGCAGTGAACCCGCAGTAAAACTGTTTTTT
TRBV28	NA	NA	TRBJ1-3	CASSFFSGNTIYF	TGTGCCAGCAGTTTCTTCTCTGGAAACACCATATATTTT
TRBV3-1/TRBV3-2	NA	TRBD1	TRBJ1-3	CASSYQGANTIYF	TGTGCCAGCAGCTATCAGGGGGCTAACACCATATATTTT
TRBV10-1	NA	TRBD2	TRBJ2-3	CASSELTGISGIYTDTQYF	TGCGCCAGCAGTGAGCTTACGGGGATCAGCGGGATTTACACAGATACGCAGTATTTT
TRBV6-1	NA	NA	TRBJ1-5	CASSDGSTVGSNQPQHF	TGTGCCAGCAGTGATGGATCGACAGTAGGGAGCAATCAGCCCCAGCATTTT